Reported below is one TCR beta chain. V shed 1 base and J shed 1 base, with 14 bases lying between them. CDR3 length: 17 residues. Germline CDR1 and CDR2: SGDLS and YYNGEE. This specimen comes from a study of cytomegalovirus exposure and HLA in healthy donors. PCR amplification relied on 60 Vbeta primers (plus 13 Jbeta primers). Sequenced by immunoSEQ multiplex PCR; TCRdb stores in-frame clones only, minus some. The table has more than 95,000 clones, 10% to 13% seen once. Sequencing was performed on PBMCs. The chain has TRBV9 and TRBJ2-2; possibly TRBD2 for D (5 bases). The TCR comes from a woman aged 18-29 years in good health and CMV-seropositive. CDR3 residues: CASSVSRQRKNTGELFF. CDR3 bases: TGTGCCAGCAGCGTAAGTCGCCAGCGGAAGAACACCGGGGAGCTGTTTTTT. The full variable domain, with the rest looked up from reference TRBV9 and TRBJ2-2, is DSGVTQTPKHLITATGQRVTLRCSPRSGDLSVYWYQQSLDQGLQFLIQYYNGEERAKGNILERFSAQQFPDLHSELNLSSLELGDSALYFCASSVSRQRKNTGELFFGEGSRLTVL.